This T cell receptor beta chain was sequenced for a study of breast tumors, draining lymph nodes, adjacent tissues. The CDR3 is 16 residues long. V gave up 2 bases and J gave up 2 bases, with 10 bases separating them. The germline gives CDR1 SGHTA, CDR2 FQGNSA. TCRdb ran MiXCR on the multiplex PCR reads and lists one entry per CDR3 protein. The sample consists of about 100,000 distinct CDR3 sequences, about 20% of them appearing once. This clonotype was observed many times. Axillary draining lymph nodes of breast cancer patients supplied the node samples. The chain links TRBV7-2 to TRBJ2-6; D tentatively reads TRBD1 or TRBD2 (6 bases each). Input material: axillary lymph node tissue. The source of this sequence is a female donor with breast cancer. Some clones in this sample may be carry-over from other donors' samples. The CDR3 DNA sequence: TGTGCCAGCAGCTTATTAGGGGGGCCTGGGGCCAACGTCCTGACTTTC. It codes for CASSLLGGPGANVLTF.